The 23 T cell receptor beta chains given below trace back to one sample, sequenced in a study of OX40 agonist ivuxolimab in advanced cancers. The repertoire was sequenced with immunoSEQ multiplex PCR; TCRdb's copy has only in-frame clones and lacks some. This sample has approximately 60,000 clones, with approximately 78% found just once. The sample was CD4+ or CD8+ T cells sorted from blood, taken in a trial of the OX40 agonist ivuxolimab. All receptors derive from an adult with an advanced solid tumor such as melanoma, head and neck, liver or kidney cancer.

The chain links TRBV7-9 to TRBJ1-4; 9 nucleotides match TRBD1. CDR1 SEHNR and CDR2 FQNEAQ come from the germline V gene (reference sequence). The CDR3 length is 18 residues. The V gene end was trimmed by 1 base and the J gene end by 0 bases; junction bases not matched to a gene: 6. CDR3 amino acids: CASSLGDRAIATNEKLFF. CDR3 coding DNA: TGTGCCAGCAGCTTAGGGGACAGGGCCATTGCAACTAATGAAAAACTGTTTTTT.

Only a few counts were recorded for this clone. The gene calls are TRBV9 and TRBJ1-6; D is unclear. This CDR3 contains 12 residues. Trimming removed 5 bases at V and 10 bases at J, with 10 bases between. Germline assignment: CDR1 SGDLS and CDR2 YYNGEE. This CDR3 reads CASRGANSPLHF. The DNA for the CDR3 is TGTGCCAGCAGGGGCGCTAACTCACCCCTCCACTTT.

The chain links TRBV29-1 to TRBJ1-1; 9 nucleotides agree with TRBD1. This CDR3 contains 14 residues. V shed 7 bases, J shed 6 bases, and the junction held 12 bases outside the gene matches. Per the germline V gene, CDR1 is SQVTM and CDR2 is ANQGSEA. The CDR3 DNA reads TGCAGCGCCCGGGACAGGGTGCCGAGGGCTGAAGCTTTCTTT. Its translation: CSARDRVPRAEAFF.

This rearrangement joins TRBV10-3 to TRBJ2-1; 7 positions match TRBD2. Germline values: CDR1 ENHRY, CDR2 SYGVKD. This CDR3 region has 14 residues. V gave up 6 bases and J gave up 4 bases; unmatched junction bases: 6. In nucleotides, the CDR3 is TGTGCCATCAGCCCAGGGACTATTTACAATGAGCAGTTCTTC. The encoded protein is CAISPGTIYNEQFF.

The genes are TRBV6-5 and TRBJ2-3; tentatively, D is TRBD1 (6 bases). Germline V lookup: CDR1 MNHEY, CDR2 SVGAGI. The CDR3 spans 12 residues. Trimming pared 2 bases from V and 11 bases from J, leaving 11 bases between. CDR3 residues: CASSYIGQLQYF. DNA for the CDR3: TGTGCCAGCAGTTACATCGGACAGTTGCAGTATTTT.

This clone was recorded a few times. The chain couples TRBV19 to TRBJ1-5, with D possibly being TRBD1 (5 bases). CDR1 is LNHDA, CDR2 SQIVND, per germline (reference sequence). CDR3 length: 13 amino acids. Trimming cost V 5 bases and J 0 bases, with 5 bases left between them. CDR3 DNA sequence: TGTGCCAGTAGTCAGGGTAGCAATCAGCCCCAGCATTTT. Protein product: CASSQGSNQPQHF.

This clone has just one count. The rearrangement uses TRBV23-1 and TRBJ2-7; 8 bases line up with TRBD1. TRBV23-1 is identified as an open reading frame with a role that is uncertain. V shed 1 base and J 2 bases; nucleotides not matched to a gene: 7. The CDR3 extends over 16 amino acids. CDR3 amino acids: CASSQFIRTGPYEQYF. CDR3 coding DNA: TGCGCCAGCAGTCAATTTATCCGGACAGGGCCCTACGAGCAGTACTTC.

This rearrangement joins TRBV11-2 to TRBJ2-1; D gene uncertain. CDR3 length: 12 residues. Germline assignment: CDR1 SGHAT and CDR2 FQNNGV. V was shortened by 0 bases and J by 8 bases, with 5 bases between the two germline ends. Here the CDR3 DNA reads TGTGCCAGCAGCTTAGATGGGCATGAGCAGTTCTTC. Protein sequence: CASSLDGHEQFF.

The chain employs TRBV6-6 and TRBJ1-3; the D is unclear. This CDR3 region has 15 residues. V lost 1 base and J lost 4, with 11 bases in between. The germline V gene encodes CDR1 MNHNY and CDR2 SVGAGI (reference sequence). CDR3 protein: CASSYFANAGNTIYF. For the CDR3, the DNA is TGTGCCAGCAGTTACTTTGCCAATGCAGGAAACACCATATATTTT.

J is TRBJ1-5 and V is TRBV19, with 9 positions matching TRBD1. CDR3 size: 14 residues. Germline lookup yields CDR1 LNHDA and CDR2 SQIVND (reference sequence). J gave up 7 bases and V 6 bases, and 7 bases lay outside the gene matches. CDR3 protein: CASRGDRVGQPQHF. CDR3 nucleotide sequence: TGTGCCAGTAGGGGGGACAGGGTTGGGCAGCCCCAGCATTTT.

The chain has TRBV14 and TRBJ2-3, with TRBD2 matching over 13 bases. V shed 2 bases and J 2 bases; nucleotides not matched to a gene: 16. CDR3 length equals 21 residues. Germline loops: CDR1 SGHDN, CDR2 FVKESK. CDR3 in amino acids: CASSQPRTSGSAVPFTDTQYF. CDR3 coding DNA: TGTGCCAGCAGCCAACCCCGGACTAGCGGGAGTGCAGTCCCCTTCACAGATACGCAGTATTTT.

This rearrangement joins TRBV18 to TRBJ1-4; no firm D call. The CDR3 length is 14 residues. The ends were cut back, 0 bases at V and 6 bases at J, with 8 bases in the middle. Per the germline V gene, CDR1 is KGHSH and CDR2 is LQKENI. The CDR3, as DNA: TGTGCCAGCTCACCACCGAGTACAGATGAAAAACTGTTTTTT. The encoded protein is CASSPPSTDEKLFF.

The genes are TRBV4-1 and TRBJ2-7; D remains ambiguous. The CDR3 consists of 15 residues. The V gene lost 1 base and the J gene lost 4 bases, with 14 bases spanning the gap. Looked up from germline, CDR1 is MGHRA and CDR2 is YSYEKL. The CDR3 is CASSQAPSGVYEQYF. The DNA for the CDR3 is TGCGCCAGCAGCCAAGCCCCTAGTGGGGTTTACGAGCAGTACTTC.

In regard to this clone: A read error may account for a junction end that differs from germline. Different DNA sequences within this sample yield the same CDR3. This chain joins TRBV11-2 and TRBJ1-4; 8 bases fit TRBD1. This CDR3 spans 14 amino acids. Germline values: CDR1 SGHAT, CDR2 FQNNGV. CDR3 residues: CASSLDRGREKLFF. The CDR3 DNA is TGTGCCAGCAGCCTAGACAGGGGAAGGGAAAAACTGTTTTTT.

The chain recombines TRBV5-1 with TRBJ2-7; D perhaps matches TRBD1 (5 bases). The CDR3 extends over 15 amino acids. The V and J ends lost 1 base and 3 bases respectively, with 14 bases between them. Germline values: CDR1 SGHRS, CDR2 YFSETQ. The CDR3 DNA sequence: TGCGCCAGCAGCTTGTCGACAGTTTCCGTCTACGAGCAGTACTTC. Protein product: CASSLSTVSVYEQYF.

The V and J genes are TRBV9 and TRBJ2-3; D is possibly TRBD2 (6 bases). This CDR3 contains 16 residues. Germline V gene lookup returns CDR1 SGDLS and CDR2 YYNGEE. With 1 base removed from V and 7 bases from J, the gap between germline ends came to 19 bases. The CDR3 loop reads CASSVTPGDLVHTQYF. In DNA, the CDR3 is TGTGCCAGCAGCGTAACCCCCGGGGACTTGGTACATACGCAGTATTTT.

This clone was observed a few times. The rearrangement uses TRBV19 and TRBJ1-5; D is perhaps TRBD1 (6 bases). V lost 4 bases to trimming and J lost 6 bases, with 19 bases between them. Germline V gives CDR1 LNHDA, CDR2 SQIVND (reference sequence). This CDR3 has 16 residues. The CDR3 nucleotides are TGTGCCAGTAGTACCGGGACACCCTCAGCAGGTCAGCCCCAGCATTTT. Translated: CASSTGTPSAGQPQHF. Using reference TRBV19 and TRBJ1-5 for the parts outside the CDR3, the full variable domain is DGGITQSPKYLFRKEGQNVTLSCEQNLNHDAMYWYRQDPGQGLRLIYYSQIVNDFQKGDIAEGYSVSREKKESFPLTVTSAQKNPTAFYLCASSTGTPSAGQPQHFGDGTRLSIL.

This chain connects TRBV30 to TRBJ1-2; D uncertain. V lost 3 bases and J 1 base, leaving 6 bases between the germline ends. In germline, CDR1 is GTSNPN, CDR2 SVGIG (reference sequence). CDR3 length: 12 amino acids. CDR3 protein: CAWRPLNYGYTF. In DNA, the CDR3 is TGTGCCTGGAGACCGCTTAACTATGGCTACACCTTC.

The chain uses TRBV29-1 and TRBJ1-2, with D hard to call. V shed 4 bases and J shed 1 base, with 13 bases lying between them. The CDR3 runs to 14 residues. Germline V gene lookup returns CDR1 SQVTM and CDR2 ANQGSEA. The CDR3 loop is CSVATQQVNYGYTF. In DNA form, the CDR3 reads TGCAGCGTTGCTACTCAGCAGGTTAACTATGGCTACACCTTC.

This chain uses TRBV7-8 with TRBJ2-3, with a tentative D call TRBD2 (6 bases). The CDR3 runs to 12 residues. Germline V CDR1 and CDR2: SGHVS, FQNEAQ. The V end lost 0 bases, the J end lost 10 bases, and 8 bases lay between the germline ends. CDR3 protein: CASSLAEGAQYF. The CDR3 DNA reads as TGTGCCAGCAGCTTAGCGGAGGGTGCGCAGTATTTT.

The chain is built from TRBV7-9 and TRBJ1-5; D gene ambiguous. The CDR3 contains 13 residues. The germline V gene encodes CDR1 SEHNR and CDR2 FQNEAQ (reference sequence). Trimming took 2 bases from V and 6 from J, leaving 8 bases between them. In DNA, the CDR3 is TGTGCCAGCAGCTTAATTGAGGGTCAGCCCCAGCATTTT. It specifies CASSLIEGQPQHF.

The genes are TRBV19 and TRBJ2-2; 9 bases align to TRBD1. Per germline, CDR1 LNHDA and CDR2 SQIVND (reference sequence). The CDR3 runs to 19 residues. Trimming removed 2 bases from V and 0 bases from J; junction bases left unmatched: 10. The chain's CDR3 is CASSILRDREGANTGELFF. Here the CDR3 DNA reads TGTGCCAGTAGTATACTCCGGGACAGGGAAGGTGCGAACACCGGGGAGCTGTTTTTT.

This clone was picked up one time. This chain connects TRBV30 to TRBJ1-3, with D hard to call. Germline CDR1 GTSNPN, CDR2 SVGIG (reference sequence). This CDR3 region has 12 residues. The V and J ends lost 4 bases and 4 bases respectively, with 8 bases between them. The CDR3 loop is CAWNLGGNTIYF. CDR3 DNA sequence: TGTGCCTGGAATTTGGGAGGAAACACCATATATTTT.